The clone carrying this TCR beta chain has only one observation. Antigen: not known. The CDR3 sequence is 14 residues long. V shed 7 bases, J shed 1 base, and the junction held 7 bases outside the gene matches. Germline values: CDR1 LNHDA, CDR2 SQIVND (reference sequence). This entry is derived from a study of T cell responses to AZD1222 COVID-19 vaccine. Study results and limitations: Donors were largely white British and mainly female; clonal diversity was possibly underestimated.

Whether given at about 4 or about 12 weeks, second doses were pooled. Produced via immunoSEQ multiplex PCR; TCRdb's table is partial and in-frame only. The profile covers about 180,000 clones, with 85% to 90% appearing a single time and about 25% taken by the ten largest. This sample comprised peripheral blood, obtained 28 days after the second AZD1222 dose. The source is an adult who received the AZD1222 COVID-19 vaccine. The gene calls are TRBV19 and TRBJ2-7; the match to TRBD2 covers 7 bases. The CDR3 DNA is TGTGCCAGTATCCAGCGGGACGAATCCTACGAGCAGTACTTC. Translating gives CASIQRDESYEQYF. Full variable domain (outside the CDR3, taken from reference TRBV19 and TRBJ2-7): DGGITQSPKYLFRKEGQNVTLSCEQNLNHDAMYWYRQDPGQGLRLIYYSQIVNDFQKGDIAEGYSVSREKKESFPLTVTSAQKNPTAFYLCASIQRDESYEQYFGPGTRLTVT.